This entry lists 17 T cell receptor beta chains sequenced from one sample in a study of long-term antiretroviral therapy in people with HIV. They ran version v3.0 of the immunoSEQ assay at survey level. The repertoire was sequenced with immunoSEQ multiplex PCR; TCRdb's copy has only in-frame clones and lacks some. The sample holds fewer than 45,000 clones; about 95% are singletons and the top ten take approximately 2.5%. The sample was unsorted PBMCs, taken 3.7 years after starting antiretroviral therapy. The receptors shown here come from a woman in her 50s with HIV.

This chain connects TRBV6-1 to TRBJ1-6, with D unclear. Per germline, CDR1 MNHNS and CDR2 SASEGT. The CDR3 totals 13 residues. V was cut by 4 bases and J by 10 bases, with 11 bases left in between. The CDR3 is CASSVLFESPLHF. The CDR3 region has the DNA TGTGCCAGCAGTGTCCTATTTGAATCACCCCTCCACTTT.

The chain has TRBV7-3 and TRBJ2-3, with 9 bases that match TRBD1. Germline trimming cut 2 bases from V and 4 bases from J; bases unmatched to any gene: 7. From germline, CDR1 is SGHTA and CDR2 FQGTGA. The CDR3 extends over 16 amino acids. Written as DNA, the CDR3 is TGTGCCAGCAGCTTAGAAGGACAGGGGATAGCAGATACGCAGTATTTT. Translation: CASSLEGQGIADTQYF.

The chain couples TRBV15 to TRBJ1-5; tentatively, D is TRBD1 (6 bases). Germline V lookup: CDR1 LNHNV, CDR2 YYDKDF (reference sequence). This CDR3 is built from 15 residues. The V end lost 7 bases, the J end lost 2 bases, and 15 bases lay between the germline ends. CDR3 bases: TGTGCCACCACACCGTCAGGGGAAGGCAATCAGCCCCAGCATTTT. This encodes CATTPSGEGNQPQHF.

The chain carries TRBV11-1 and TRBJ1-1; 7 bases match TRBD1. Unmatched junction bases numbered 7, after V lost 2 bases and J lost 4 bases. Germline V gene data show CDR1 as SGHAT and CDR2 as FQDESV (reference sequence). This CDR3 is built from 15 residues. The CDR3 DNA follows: TGTGCCAGCAGCTTATCCCCAGGGGGTAGCACTGAAGCTTTCTTT. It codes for CASSLSPGGSTEAFF.

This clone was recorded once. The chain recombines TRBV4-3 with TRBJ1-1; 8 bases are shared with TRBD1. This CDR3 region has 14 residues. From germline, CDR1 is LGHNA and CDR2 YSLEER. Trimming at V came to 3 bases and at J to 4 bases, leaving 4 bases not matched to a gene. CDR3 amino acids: CASSHDRGGTEAFF. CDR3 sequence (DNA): TGCGCCAGCAGCCACGACAGGGGAGGCACTGAAGCTTTCTTT.

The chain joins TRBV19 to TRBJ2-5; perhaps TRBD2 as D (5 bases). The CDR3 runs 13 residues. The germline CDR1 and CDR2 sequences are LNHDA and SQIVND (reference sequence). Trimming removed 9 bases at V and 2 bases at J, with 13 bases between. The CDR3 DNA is TGTGCCAGCCACCCCCCGGGACAAGAGACCCAGTACTTC. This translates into CASHPPGQETQYF. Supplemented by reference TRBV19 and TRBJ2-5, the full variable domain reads DGGITQSPKYLFRKEGQNVTLSCEQNLNHDAMYWYRQDPGQGLRLIYYSQIVNDFQKGDIAEGYSVSREKKESFPLTVTSAQKNPTAFYLCASHPPGQETQYFGPGTRLLVL.

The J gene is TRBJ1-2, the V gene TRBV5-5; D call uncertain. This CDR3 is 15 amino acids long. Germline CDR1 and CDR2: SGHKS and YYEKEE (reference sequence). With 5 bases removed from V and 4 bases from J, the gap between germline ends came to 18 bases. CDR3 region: CASSYSSMPTYGYTF. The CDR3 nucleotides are TGTGCCAGCAGTTACTCGTCTATGCCCACCTATGGCTACACCTTC.

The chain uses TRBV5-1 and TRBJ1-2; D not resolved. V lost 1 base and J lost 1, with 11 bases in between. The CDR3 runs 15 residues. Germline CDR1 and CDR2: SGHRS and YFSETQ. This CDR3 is CASSLYLEGNYGYTF. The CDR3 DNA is TGCGCCAGCAGCTTGTACCTAGAGGGTAACTATGGCTACACCTTC.

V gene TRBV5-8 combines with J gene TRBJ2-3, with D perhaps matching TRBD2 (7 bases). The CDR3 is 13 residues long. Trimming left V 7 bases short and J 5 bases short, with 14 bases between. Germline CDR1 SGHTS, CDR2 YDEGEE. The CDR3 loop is CASGGASQDTQYF. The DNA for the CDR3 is TGTGCCAGCGGGGGGGCTAGCCAAGATACGCAGTATTTT.

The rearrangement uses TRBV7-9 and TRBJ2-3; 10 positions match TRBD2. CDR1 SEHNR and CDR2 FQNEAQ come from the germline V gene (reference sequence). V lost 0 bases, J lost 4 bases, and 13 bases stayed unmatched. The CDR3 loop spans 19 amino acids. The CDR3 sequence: CASSLAMASGGLAPDTQYF. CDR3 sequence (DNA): TGTGCCAGCAGCTTAGCGATGGCTAGCGGGGGCTTGGCCCCAGATACGCAGTATTTT.

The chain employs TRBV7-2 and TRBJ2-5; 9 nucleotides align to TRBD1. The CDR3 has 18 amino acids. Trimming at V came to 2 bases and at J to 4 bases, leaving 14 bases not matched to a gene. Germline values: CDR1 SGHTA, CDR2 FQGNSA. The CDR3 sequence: CASSLSLGSTGGRETQYF. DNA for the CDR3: TGTGCCAGCAGCTTAAGTTTGGGGTCGACAGGGGGGCGAGAGACCCAGTACTTC.

CDR3 region: CASRQGLWGYTF. The CDR3 DNA is TGTGCCAGCAGACAGGGTTTGTGGGGCTACACCTTC. The V and J genes are TRBV25-1 and TRBJ1-2, with D possibly matching TRBD1 (6 bases). Trimming took 6 bases from V and 8 from J, leaving 13 bases between them. Germline CDR1 is MGHDK and CDR2 is SYGVNS. The CDR3 runs to 12 residues.

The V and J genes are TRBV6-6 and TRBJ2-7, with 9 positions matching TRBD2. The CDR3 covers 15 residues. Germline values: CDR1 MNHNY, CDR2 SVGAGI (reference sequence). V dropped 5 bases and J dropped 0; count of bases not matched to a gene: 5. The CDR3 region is CASSRTSATSYEQYF. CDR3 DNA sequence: TGTGCCAGCAGTAGGACTAGCGCGACCTCCTACGAGCAGTACTTC.

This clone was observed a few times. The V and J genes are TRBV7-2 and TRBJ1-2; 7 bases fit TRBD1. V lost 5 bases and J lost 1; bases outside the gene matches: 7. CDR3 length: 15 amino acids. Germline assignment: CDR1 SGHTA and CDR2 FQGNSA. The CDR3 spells CASSGSGTVNYGYTF. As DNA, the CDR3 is TGTGCCAGCAGCGGATCCGGGACAGTTAACTATGGCTACACCTTC.

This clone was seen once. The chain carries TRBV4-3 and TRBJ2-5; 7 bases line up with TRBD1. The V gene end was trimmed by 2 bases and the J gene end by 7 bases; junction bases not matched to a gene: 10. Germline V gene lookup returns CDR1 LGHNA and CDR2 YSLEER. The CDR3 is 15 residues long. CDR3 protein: CASSQMGQPDGTQYF. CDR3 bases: TGCGCCAGCAGCCAAATGGGACAGCCCGACGGGACCCAGTACTTC.

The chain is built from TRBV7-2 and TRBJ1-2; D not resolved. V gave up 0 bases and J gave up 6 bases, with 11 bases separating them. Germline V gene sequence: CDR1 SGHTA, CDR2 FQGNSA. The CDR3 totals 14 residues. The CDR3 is CASSLAGRSHGYTF. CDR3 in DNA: TGTGCCAGCAGCTTAGCTGGGAGAAGCCATGGCTACACCTTC.

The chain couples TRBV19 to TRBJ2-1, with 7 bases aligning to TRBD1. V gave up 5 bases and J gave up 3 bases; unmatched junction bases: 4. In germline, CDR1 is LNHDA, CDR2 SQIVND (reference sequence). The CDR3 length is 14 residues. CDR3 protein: CASSLGQNYNEQFF. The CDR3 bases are TGTGCCAGTAGTTTGGGACAGAACTACAATGAGCAGTTCTTC.